Listed here is a single T cell receptor beta chain. What it binds is not known. The sample originates from a study of cytomegalovirus exposure and HLA in healthy donors. Study at large: Falling in the Caucasian-associated ancestry cluster were about four fifths of a few hundred genotyped donors. Study-level results: Approximately 160 TCR beta chains were listed as cytomegalovirus-associated.

The ends lost 0 bases at V and 7 bases at J; junction bases unmatched: 2. Germline CDR1 SGHRS, CDR2 YFSETQ. The CDR3 length is 13 residues. 60 Vbeta and 13 Jbeta primers were used in PCR. The assay was immunoSEQ multiplex PCR, and TCRdb's table has in-frame clones only and misses some. The sample contains over 95,000 clones, about 80% of which appear only once. The specimen was PBMCs. The TCR comes from a female donor in good health and CMV-seronegative. The chain links TRBV5-1 to TRBJ1-2, with 8 bases that match TRBD1. The chain's CDR3 is CASSLGTGSGYTF. DNA of the CDR3: TGCGCCAGCAGCTTGGGGACAGGGAGTGGCTACACCTTC. Filled out from reference TRBV5-1 and TRBJ1-2, the complete variable domain reads KAGVTQTPRYLIKTRGQQVTLSCSPISGHRSVSWYQQTPGQGLQFLFEYFSETQRNKGNFPGRFSGRQFSNSRSEMNVSTLELGDSALYLCASSLGTGSGYTFGSGTRLTVV.